These 9 T cell receptor beta chains came from one sample sequenced in a study of control samples from healthy donors and cancer patients. The table came from immunoSEQ multiplex PCR; TCRdb's copy has only in-frame clones and leaves some out. The table lists about 150,000 clones, around nine tenths of them singletons, with 1.7% in the top ten. Material for sequencing was blood. These receptors originate from a man younger than 35 in good health.

This chain connects TRBV5-8 to TRBJ1-1, with 9 bases aligning to TRBD1. The CDR3 contains 16 residues. Trimming cost V 3 bases and J 1 base; bases outside gene matches: 7. Germline assignment: CDR1 SGHTS and CDR2 YDEGEE. The CDR3 spells CASSYDRGDSNTEAFF. DNA for the CDR3: TGTGCCAGCAGCTATGACAGGGGGGATTCGAACACTGAAGCTTTCTTT.

V is TRBV5-5 and J is TRBJ2-7; D ambiguous. The ends were cut back, 4 bases at V and 5 bases at J, with 10 bases in the middle. The germline V gene encodes CDR1 SGHKS and CDR2 YYEKEE (reference sequence). This CDR3 region has 12 residues. The CDR3 sequence: CASSPYTDEQYF. CDR3 bases: TGTGCCAGCAGCCCTTACACCGACGAGCAGTACTTC.

The chain links TRBV19 to TRBJ1-2; D unresolved. V lost 6 bases and J lost 4, with 12 bases in between. The CDR3 totals 13 residues. The germline V gene has CDR1 LNHDA and CDR2 SQIVND (reference sequence). The CDR3 nucleotides are TGTGCCAGTAGACGCCGAGAGGGCTATGGCTACACCTTC. Translation: CASRRREGYGYTF.

The chain joins TRBV29-1 to TRBJ2-7, with 11 positions matching TRBD2. The V segment lost 7 bases and the J segment 6 bases; nucleotides outside the gene matches: 8. Looked up from germline, CDR1 is SQVTM and CDR2 is ANQGSEA. This CDR3 has 13 residues. The CDR3 coding sequence is TGCAGCGCAATGACTAGCGGGGAGGGCGAGCAGTACTTC. Its protein product is CSAMTSGEGEQYF.

This clone appeared a single time. This chain uses TRBV11-3 with TRBJ2-7; D may be TRBD2 (5 bases). The CDR3 covers 14 residues. Trimming removed 6 bases at V and 0 bases at J, with 12 bases between. Germline V gene data show CDR1 as SGHNT and CDR2 as YENEEA. This CDR3 is CASREAGSSYEQYF. DNA for the CDR3: TGTGCCAGCAGGGAGGCAGGCAGCTCCTACGAGCAGTACTTC.

The chain joins TRBV5-4 to TRBJ2-2, with 9 bases matching TRBD2. The germline gives CDR1 SGHNT, CDR2 YYREEE (reference sequence). There are 16 residues in the CDR3. V shed 1 base, J shed 7 bases, and the junction held 8 bases outside the gene matches. DNA for the CDR3: TGTGCCAGCAGCTTGATCGCGGGGGGGCTAGACGGGGAGCTGTTTTTT. Translation: CASSLIAGGLDGELFF.

This chain uses TRBV5-4 with TRBJ2-3; D may match TRBD1 or TRBD2 (7 bases each). This CDR3 contains 12 residues. Germline V gives CDR1 SGHNT, CDR2 YYREEE (reference sequence). Trimming removed 4 bases at V and 6 bases at J, with 9 bases between. In nucleotides, the CDR3 is TGTGCCAGCAGCCAGGGGGGGGATACGCAGTATTTT. The encoded protein is CASSQGGDTQYF.

This clone was counted at least ten times. The rearrangement uses TRBV30 and TRBJ1-2; D perhaps matches TRBD1 (6 bases). CDR3 length: 12 amino acids. Trimming took off 5 bases at V and 2 bases at J, with 9 bases between the two ends. Germline V gene sequence: CDR1 GTSNPN, CDR2 SVGIG (reference sequence). The CDR3 DNA is TGTGCCTGGGGACAGAGAAACTATGGCTACACCTTC. Its translation is CAWGQRNYGYTF.

V and J are TRBV7-6 and TRBJ2-3; no definite D call. Trimming removed 4 bases from V and 1 base from J, with 12 bases in between. The V gene's germline CDR1 is SGHVS and CDR2 FNYEAQ. The CDR3 loop spans 15 amino acids. CDR3 sequence (DNA): TGTGCCAGCAGCTCCCTCCAGTTAGGCACAGATACGCAGTATTTT. Translating gives CASSSLQLGTDTQYF.